The 30 T cell receptor beta chains below all came from one sample that was sequenced in a study of cytomegalovirus exposure and HLA in healthy donors. Researchers ran the PCR with 60 Vbeta and 13 Jbeta primers. Produced via immunoSEQ multiplex PCR; TCRdb's table is partial and in-frame only. The sample shows 63,000 or so clones, 70% to 85% of them seen only once. The sample comprised PBMCs. These TCRs come from a woman in her 30s in good health and CMV-seronegative.

The chain has TRBV4-1 and TRBJ2-2; D is unresolved. Germline values: CDR1 MGHRA, CDR2 YSYEKL. The ends were cut back, 2 bases at V and 5 bases at J, with 9 bases in the middle. There are 14 residues in the CDR3. In nucleotides, the CDR3 is TGCGCCAGCAGCCAACGACGACTTACCGGGGAGCTGTTTTTT. Translated: CASSQRRLTGELFF.

The V call is TRBV7-2, the J call TRBJ1-3; D is perhaps TRBD1 (5 bases). V was cut by 7 bases and J by 2 bases, with 15 bases left in between. The CDR3 is made up of 15 amino acids. The V gene's germline CDR1 is SGHTA and CDR2 FQGNSA. DNA for the CDR3: TGTGCCAGCACCCTGAACAGGTTGGCTGGAAACACCATATATTTT. This gives the protein CASTLNRLAGNTIYF.

The chain has TRBV9 and TRBJ2-1; weak D call: TRBD2 (5 bases). This CDR3 comprises 17 residues. Trimming removed 0 bases from V and 7 bases from J, with 20 bases in between. Germline values: CDR1 SGDLS, CDR2 YYNGEE. For the CDR3, the DNA is TGTGCCAGCAGCGTAGGGCCTAGCTCAATCGTTGCTAATGAGCAGTTCTTC. Its protein is CASSVGPSSIVANEQFF.

V gene TRBV5-6 combines with J gene TRBJ2-4, with TRBD2 as a possible D gene (5 bases). The CDR3 extends over 14 amino acids. Germline CDR1 is SGHDT and CDR2 is YYEEEE. Trimming left V 5 bases short and J 7 bases short, with 16 bases between. CDR3 in DNA: TGTGCCAGCAGTAAGCAACGACTAACTAACATTCAGTACTTC. Its translation: CASSKQRLTNIQYF.

The CDR3 loop reads CASSDSGRYLSNEQFF. CDR3 nucleotides: TGCGCCAGCAGTGATAGCGGGAGATATTTAAGCAATGAGCAGTTCTTC. The chain couples TRBV10-1 to TRBJ2-1, with TRBD2 identical over 9 bases. Germline V lookup: CDR1 WNHNN, CDR2 SYGVQD (reference sequence). Trimming removed 3 bases from V and 6 bases from J; junction bases left unmatched: 9. The length of the CDR3 is 16 residues.

The V call is TRBV6-5, the J call TRBJ2-5, with D possibly matching TRBD2 (6 bases). CDR3 length equals 13 residues. With 8 bases removed from V and 5 bases from J, the gap between germline ends came to 15 bases. Germline lookup yields CDR1 MNHEY and CDR2 SVGAGI. CDR3 nucleotide sequence: TGTGCCAGCGGACAAATGGAGGGTGAGACCCAGTACTTC. Its protein is CASGQMEGETQYF.

The chain has TRBV7-6 and TRBJ1-1; D gene ambiguous. The length of the CDR3 is 13 residues. V was clipped by 5 bases and J by 2 bases, with 9 bases between them. Germline values: CDR1 SGHVS, CDR2 FNYEAQ. The CDR3 loop reads CASSPAGNTEAFF. The CDR3 nucleotides read TGTGCCAGCAGCCCCGCGGGTAACACTGAAGCTTTCTTT. The whole variable domain, filled in from reference TRBV7-6 and TRBJ1-1, reads GAGVSQSPRYKVTKRGQDVALRCDPISGHVSLYWYRQALGQGPEFLTYFNYEAQQDKSGLPNDRFSAERPEGSISTLTIQRTEQRDSAMYRCASSPAGNTEAFFGQGTRLTVV.

This clone was seen only once. This chain connects TRBV5-1 to TRBJ1-1; D unclear. Germline V gene lookup returns CDR1 SGHRS and CDR2 YFSETQ. The CDR3 extends over 13 amino acids. V gave up 0 bases and J gave up 8 bases, with 11 bases separating them. The CDR3 loop is CASSLEHQLEAFF. The CDR3 DNA reads TGCGCCAGCAGCTTGGAACACCAGTTAGAAGCTTTCTTT.

There are a few counts of this clone. The chain has TRBV9 and TRBJ2-2; D gene unclear. Germline loops: CDR1 SGDLS, CDR2 YYNGEE. Trimming left V 0 bases short and J 0 bases short, with 9 bases between. The CDR3 spans 16 residues. The CDR3 protein is CASSVENRANTGELFF. CDR3 nucleotide sequence: TGTGCCAGCAGCGTAGAGAACAGAGCGAACACCGGGGAGCTGTTTTTT.

This clone has just a few counts. This chain links TRBV2 with TRBJ2-7; 9 nucleotides align to TRBD1. CDR1 and CDR2 (germline): SNHLY, FYNNEI. Trimming cost V 6 bases and J 4 bases; bases outside gene matches: 7. CDR3 length equals 14 residues. Written as DNA, the CDR3 is TGTGCCAGCAGCCCGGGACAGGGTGTTTACGAGCAGTACTTC. It encodes CASSPGQGVYEQYF.

This clone was counted only a few times. The chain joins TRBV4-3 to TRBJ2-3; no definite D call. CDR3 length equals 15 residues. The germline V gene encodes CDR1 LGHNA and CDR2 YSLEER. V lost 0 bases and J lost 1, with 8 bases in between. The CDR3 bases are TGCGCCAGCAGCCAAGATCGTCGGGGCACAGATACGCAGTATTTT. It specifies CASSQDRRGTDTQYF.

This clone was detected a few times. V and J are TRBV11-3 and TRBJ2-1, with D tentatively TRBD2 (5 bases). Germline assignment: CDR1 SGHNT and CDR2 YENEEA. The CDR3 is made up of 14 amino acids. V lost 5 bases to trimming and J lost 0 bases, with 8 bases between them. For the CDR3, the DNA is TGTGCCAGCAGCCCGACTAACTCCTACAATGAGCAGTTCTTC. This sequence encodes CASSPTNSYNEQFF. Variable domain in full (rest from reference TRBV11-3 and TRBJ2-1): EAGVVQSPRYKIIEKKQPVAFWCNPISGHNTLYWYLQNLGQGPELLIRYENEEAVDDSQLPKDRFSAERLKGVDSTLKIQPAELGDSAVYLCASSPTNSYNEQFFGPGTRLTVL.

The chain carries TRBV4-3 and TRBJ2-5; possible D gene TRBD2, 6 bases. V was shortened by 0 bases and J by 4 bases, with 12 bases between the two germline ends. Germline V gene lookup returns CDR1 LGHNA and CDR2 YSLEER. CDR3 length equals 15 residues. The CDR3 is CASSQEWGVRETQYF. The CDR3 nucleotides are TGCGCCAGCAGCCAAGAGTGGGGGGTACGAGAGACCCAGTACTTC.

The chain employs TRBV4-3 and TRBJ2-5; D is perhaps TRBD2 (6 bases). Deletions cut 0 bases from V and 2 bases from J, with 13 bases between. The CDR3 consists of 16 residues. Germline V lookup: CDR1 LGHNA, CDR2 YSLEER. The CDR3 region has the DNA TGCGCCAGCAGCCAAGATTGGGCTAGCGCTCAAGAGACCCAGTACTTC. Its protein is CASSQDWASAQETQYF.

This clone was counted a single time. The chain uses TRBV10-3 and TRBJ2-1, with unresolved D. V gave up 8 bases and J gave up 3 bases, with 5 bases separating them. This CDR3 is built from 11 residues. Looked up from germline, CDR1 is ENHRY and CDR2 is SYGVKD. This chain's CDR3 is CAIPGYNEQFF. The DNA for the CDR3 is TGTGCCATCCCAGGCTACAATGAGCAGTTCTTC.

The chain recombines TRBV10-3 with TRBJ1-2, with 7 bases that match TRBD1. The CDR3 extends over 17 amino acids. V lost 0 bases and J lost 0; bases outside the gene matches: 7. Germline CDR1 is ENHRY and CDR2 is SYGVKD. In DNA, the CDR3 is TGTGCCATCAGTGAGTCTCGGGGACAGTCGACTAACTATGGCTACACCTTC. It encodes CAISESRGQSTNYGYTF.

The genes are TRBV9 and TRBJ2-2; 8 bases are shared with TRBD1. Germline values: CDR1 SGDLS, CDR2 YYNGEE. After removal of 4 bases from V and 7 bases from J, the junction contained 15 bases not matched to a gene. The CDR3 has 17 amino acids. The CDR3 here is CASSTRTGKSVGGELFF. In nucleotides, the CDR3 is TGTGCCAGCAGCACCCGGACAGGGAAGTCGGTCGGCGGGGAGCTGTTTTTT.

This clone has a single count. The chain has TRBV4-3 and TRBJ2-2, with 7 bases lining up with TRBD1. Germline lookup yields CDR1 LGHNA and CDR2 YSLEER. Losses at the gene ends were 0 bases for V and 9 bases for J; bases not matched to a gene: 10. This CDR3 is built from 16 residues. This CDR3 is CASSQDGTVGLRELFF. The DNA for the CDR3 is TGCGCCAGCAGCCAAGATGGGACAGTGGGGTTGAGGGAGCTGTTTTTT.

Here the CDR3 reads CASSEDRGKGSPLHF. For the CDR3, the DNA is TGTGCCAGCAGTGAAGACAGGGGGAAGGGGTCACCCCTCCACTTT. The V call is TRBV2, the J call TRBJ1-6; 8 positions agree with TRBD1. The CDR3 is 15 residues long. After removal of 1 base from V and 10 bases from J, the junction contained 6 bases not matched to a gene. The germline CDR1 and CDR2 sequences are SNHLY and FYNNEI.

This clone was counted a few times. The chain uses TRBV4-1 and TRBJ2-1; possible D gene TRBD2, 6 bases. Germline loops: CDR1 MGHRA, CDR2 YSYEKL. The length of the CDR3 is 15 residues. The ends were cut back, 1 base at V and 8 bases at J, with 15 bases in the middle. CDR3 sequence (DNA): TGCGCCAGCAGCCAAGTCAGCGCGGGGCATGATGAGCAGTTCTTC. Protein sequence: CASSQVSAGHDEQFF.

This chain joins TRBV11-2 and TRBJ2-3; TRBD2 aligns across 9 bases. Germline V lookup: CDR1 SGHAT, CDR2 FQNNGV. The J segment lost 1 base and the V segment lost 8 bases, leaving 10 bases of the junction unmatched. CDR3 length: 16 amino acids. The CDR3 DNA is TGTGCCAGCGTCCCAGCGGGGGGCCTAGGCACAGATACGCAGTATTTT. Translating gives CASVPAGGLGTDTQYF.

A few counts support this clone. The chain recombines TRBV18 with TRBJ2-3; 9 nucleotides agree with TRBD2. CDR3 size: 16 residues. Germline lookup yields CDR1 KGHSH and CDR2 LQKENI. V lost 3 bases to trimming and J lost 1 base; unmatched junction nucleotides: 5. The CDR3 DNA sequence: TGTGCCAGCTCACCGGTAGCGGGGGTTGGCACAGATACGCAGTATTTT. Encoded protein: CASSPVAGVGTDTQYF.

This clone appeared once. The junction and the germline gene differ at one end; a read error may be behind it. The gene calls are TRBV6-5 and TRBJ1-1; no reliable D call. CDR3 length equals 14 residues. Per the germline V gene, CDR1 is MNHEY and CDR2 is SVGAGI. The CDR3 protein is CAISESQANTEAFF. CDR3 nucleotides: TGTGCCATCAGTGAGTCGCAGGCGAACACTGAAGCTTTCTTT.

A few counts support this clone. One end of the junction does not line up with germline, which may come from a read error. The chain combines TRBV10-3 with TRBJ1-3; 7 nucleotides agree with TRBD1. Looked up from germline, CDR1 is ENHRY and CDR2 is SYGVKD. The CDR3 sequence is 13 residues long. The CDR3: CAITDRVGDTIYF. The DNA for the CDR3 is TGTGCCATCACCGACAGGGTTGGAGACACCATATATTTT.

This clone has just one count. The chain has TRBV4-3 and TRBJ2-2; D possibly corresponds to TRBD2 (6 bases). Germline loops: CDR1 LGHNA, CDR2 YSLEER. CDR3 length equals 16 residues. Between the trimmed V and J ends, which lost 1 base and 3 bases, there was a span of 12 bases. The CDR3 region has the DNA TGCGCCAGCAGCCAAGGGAGTAGCGGATACACCGGGGAGCTGTTTTTT. Its protein product is CASSQGSSGYTGELFF.

This clone occurred once. The V and J genes are TRBV12-5 and TRBJ1-2; no clear D. CDR1 and CDR2 from the germline V gene are LGHNT and FRNRAP. Trimming took 3 bases from V and 1 from J, leaving 6 bases between them. The CDR3 is 13 amino acids. This CDR3 reads CASGFGGNYGYTF. The CDR3 coding sequence is TGTGCTAGTGGTTTTGGCGGTAACTATGGCTACACCTTC.

The chain has TRBV4-2 and TRBJ2-1; no definite D call. Trimming removed 1 base from V and 1 base from J, with 5 bases in between. The CDR3 spans 14 residues. The germline V gene has CDR1 LGHNA and CDR2 YNFKEQ. CDR3 amino acids: CASSQVESYNEQFF. CDR3 nucleotides: TGTGCCAGCAGCCAAGTCGAGTCCTACAATGAGCAGTTCTTC.

The chain recombines TRBV9 with TRBJ2-1, with 10 nucleotides matching TRBD1. Germline V gives CDR1 SGDLS, CDR2 YYNGEE. Trimming took 0 bases from V and 8 from J; bases not matched to a gene: 8. This CDR3 spans 16 amino acids. As DNA, the CDR3 is TGTGCCAGCAGCGTAGATGAGACAGGGGGCTTGGATGAGCAGTTCTTC. Translation: CASSVDETGGLDEQFF.

V and J are TRBV4-3 and TRBJ2-7; 10 positions agree with TRBD1. CDR1 is LGHNA, CDR2 YSLEER, per germline. This CDR3 has 15 residues. The V segment lost 4 bases and the J segment 1 base; nucleotides outside the gene matches: 4. The CDR3 DNA reads TGCGCCAGCAGCCCTGGGACAGGGGCATCCTACGAGCAGTACTTC. Protein: CASSPGTGASYEQYF.

The chain couples TRBV19 to TRBJ2-7; TRBD1 might be the D (5 bases). Germline values: CDR1 LNHDA, CDR2 SQIVND (reference sequence). The germline V and J ends were trimmed by 5 bases and 2 bases, with 16 bases remaining between them. The CDR3 consists of 15 residues. CDR3 in amino acids: CASSHTETATYEQYF. Written as DNA, the CDR3 is TGTGCCAGTAGTCATACAGAGACAGCCACCTACGAGCAGTACTTC.